A single sample is the source of the 22 T cell receptor beta chains below, sequenced in a study of cytomegalovirus exposure and HLA in healthy donors. A multiplex PCR was run with 60 Vbeta primers and 13 Jbeta primers. TCRdb's table, derived via immunoSEQ multiplex PCR, lists solely in-frame clones and lacks some. This repertoire shows under 250,000 clones, approximately 78% found once; its top ten account for around 3.9%. Material: PBMCs. The receptors shown here come from a male donor in good health and CMV-seronegative.

Details on this clone: The junction shows a germline mismatch at one end, possibly a read error. The chain combines TRBV5-1 with TRBJ1-5; possible D gene TRBD1, 6 bases. The germline V gene encodes CDR1 SGHRS and CDR2 YFSETQ. This CDR3 comprises 14 residues. CDR3: CASGLGGGTQPQHF. The CDR3 nucleotides read TGCGCCAGCGGCTTGGGGGGGGGCACTCAGCCCCAGCATTTT.

The chain carries TRBV7-2 and TRBJ2-5, with 9 bases fitting TRBD2. CDR1 and CDR2 from the germline V gene are SGHTA and FQGNSA. The junction had 6 bases not matched to a gene; V was cut back by 1 base and J by 6 bases. The CDR3 extends over 15 amino acids. As DNA, the CDR3 is TGTGCCAGCAGCTTAGTGGTAGCGGGAGTGCAGACCCAGTACTTC. This codes for CASSLVVAGVQTQYF.

This sequence joins TRBV7-8 and TRBJ2-1; D gene uncertain. The length of the CDR3 is 14 residues. V dropped 5 bases and J dropped 6 bases, with 14 bases sitting between them. Per the germline V gene, CDR1 is SGHVS and CDR2 is FQNEAQ. The DNA of the CDR3 is TGTGCCAGCAGCCTAAACGAGGCGGCCAATGAGCAGTTCTTC. Encoded protein: CASSLNEAANEQFF.

J is TRBJ2-3 and V is TRBV7-9; 9 positions agree with TRBD2. The junction had 6 bases not matched to a gene; V was cut back by 4 bases and J by 4 bases. This CDR3 is 15 amino acids long. The germline CDR1 and CDR2 sequences are SEHNR and FQNEAQ (reference sequence). CDR3 protein: CASSSMGLASDTQYF. The CDR3 coding sequence is TGTGCCAGCAGCTCTATGGGACTAGCCTCAGATACGCAGTATTTT.

The chain carries TRBV15 and TRBJ2-1; D unresolved. With 3 bases removed from V and 4 bases from J, the gap between germline ends came to 7 bases. The germline V gene has CDR1 LNHNV and CDR2 YYDKDF (reference sequence). The CDR3 is 13 residues long. CDR3 sequence: CATSSLRYNEQFF. As DNA, the CDR3 is TGTGCCACCAGCAGTCTCAGATACAATGAGCAGTTCTTC.

This CDR3 reads CSVEVASGRYEQYF. DNA of the CDR3: TGCAGCGTTGAGGTGGCTAGCGGAAGGTACGAGCAGTACTTC. The J gene is TRBJ2-7, the V gene TRBV29-1; 7 bases map to TRBD2. The junction had 9 bases not matched to a gene; V was cut back by 3 bases and J by 4 bases. The CDR3 spans 14 residues. CDR1 is SQVTM and CDR2 is ANQGSEA in the germline V gene.

The chain links TRBV5-1 to TRBJ2-5; 9 bases are shared with TRBD2. The trim removed 0 bases at V and 5 bases at J, leaving 11 bases unmatched. Germline V gene lookup returns CDR1 SGHRS and CDR2 YFSETQ. The CDR3 consists of 17 residues. The CDR3 here is CASSLATAGGSGETQYF. The CDR3 DNA is TGCGCCAGCAGCTTGGCCACAGCGGGAGGTTCTGGGGAGACCCAGTACTTC.

The sample holds a few counts of this clone. J is TRBJ2-3 and V is TRBV21-1; the table's D call of TRBD2 was not tested on the DNA. TRBV21-1 is flagged as a pseudogene. This CDR3 has 16 residues. The CDR3 region has the DNA TGTGCCAGCATCTCCCCACGCGCGTCAACCACAGATACGCAGTATTTT. This codes for CASISPRASTTDTQYF.

The CDR3 loop reads CASSQDRVDTQYF. The CDR3 DNA sequence: TGTGCCAGCAGCCAAGATCGGGTAGATACGCAGTATTTT. The V and J genes are TRBV4-2 and TRBJ2-3; no reliable D call. CDR1 and CDR2 from the germline V gene are LGHNA and YNFKEQ. V shed 0 bases and J shed 5 bases, with 6 bases lying between them. This CDR3 contains 13 residues.

The chain employs TRBV4-1 and TRBJ1-2; D is ambiguous. Trimming took off 0 bases at V and 2 bases at J, with 4 bases between the two ends. The CDR3 loop spans 13 amino acids. CDR1 is MGHRA, CDR2 YSYEKL, per germline. CDR3 nucleotides: TGCGCCAGCAGCCAAGACACAAACTATGGCTACACCTTC. This sequence encodes CASSQDTNYGYTF.

The table lists this clone with a count of one. The genes are TRBV29-1 and TRBJ2-7; TRBD2 is a possible D gene (7 bases). Germline V gene sequence: CDR1 SQVTM, CDR2 ANQGSEA. CDR3 length: 11 amino acids. The V and J ends lost 4 bases and 6 bases respectively, with 10 bases between them. The CDR3 coding sequence is TGCAGCGTTGTGGGGGGGCCCGAGCAGTACTTC. Translating it yields CSVVGGPEQYF.

The chain carries TRBV29-1 and TRBJ2-7; a possible D gene is TRBD1 (5 bases). Germline V gene lookup returns CDR1 SQVTM and CDR2 ANQGSEA. The V end was cut by 7 bases, the J end by 5 bases, with 15 bases between. The CDR3 contains 12 residues. The CDR3 DNA reads as TGCAGCGGTGTCAGGGATGGCGACGAGCAGTACTTC. Its protein is CSGVRDGDEQYF.

The chain combines TRBV5-1 with TRBJ2-5, with D perhaps TRBD2 (6 bases). Germline CDR1 SGHRS, CDR2 YFSETQ. CDR3 length equals 16 residues. Trimming removed 4 bases at V and 5 bases at J, with 21 bases between. The chain's CDR3 is CASSPTIQTGGETQYF. CDR3 nucleotides: TGCGCCAGCAGCCCGACTATACAGACTGGAGGGGAGACCCAGTACTTC.

The V call is TRBV6-1, the J call TRBJ1-3; D may be TRBD1 (5 bases). Germline assignment: CDR1 MNHNS and CDR2 SASEGT. There are 14 residues in the CDR3. V gave up 5 bases and J gave up 2 bases, with 10 bases separating them. The CDR3 region has the DNA TGTGCCAGCAGTAGCAAAGGGGCTGGAAACACCATATATTTT. Translated, it gives CASSSKGAGNTIYF.

This chain uses TRBV5-1 with TRBJ2-7, with a weak D call TRBD2 (5 bases). Germline CDR1 and CDR2: SGHRS and YFSETQ. This CDR3 comprises 15 residues. The V end was cut by 7 bases, the J end by 2 bases, with 19 bases between. The CDR3 spells CASHQDSPRAYEQYF. For the CDR3, the DNA is TGCGCCAGCCACCAAGACTCGCCGAGGGCCTACGAGCAGTACTTC.

This clone occurred a few times. The CDR3 here is CASSFTAGDLYEQYF. CDR3 nucleotide sequence: TGTGCCAGCAGTTTTACAGCGGGCGACCTCTACGAGCAGTACTTC. J is TRBJ2-7 and V is TRBV6-5; a weak D match, TRBD2 (6 bases). Per germline, CDR1 MNHEY and CDR2 SVGAGI. The CDR3 covers 15 residues. The germline V and J ends were trimmed by 4 bases and 3 bases, with 16 bases remaining between them.

This clone turned up a few times. The chain recombines TRBV11-2 with TRBJ2-5; D unresolved. The germline CDR1 and CDR2 sequences are SGHAT and FQNNGV. The CDR3 is 12 residues long. V was clipped by 0 bases and J by 3 bases, with 2 bases between them. The CDR3 region has the DNA TGTGCCAGCAGCTTAGATAAAGAGACCCAGTACTTC. Residues: CASSLDKETQYF.

The V and J genes are TRBV11-2 and TRBJ1-6, with D unresolved. Germline CDR1 and CDR2: SGHAT and FQNNGV. This CDR3 contains 13 residues. With 2 bases removed from V and 7 bases from J, the gap between germline ends came to 6 bases. CDR3 bases: TGTGCCAGCAGCTTAAAAGAGAATTCACCCCTCCACTTT. Residues: CASSLKENSPLHF.

This clone was counted between two and nine times. The genes are TRBV4-2 and TRBJ1-4; a weak D match, TRBD1 (5 bases). This CDR3 has 14 amino acids. Germline V gene lookup returns CDR1 LGHNA and CDR2 YNFKEQ. V was shortened by 5 bases and J by 3 bases, with 10 bases between the two germline ends. CDR3 nucleotides: TGTGCCAGCAGCGGGGGGGGAGCTAATGAAAAACTGTTTTTT. Protein product: CASSGGGANEKLFF.

This clone has only one observation. The V call is TRBV18, the J call TRBJ2-3; 10 bases map to TRBD2. The V segment lost 6 bases and the J segment 3 bases; nucleotides outside the gene matches: 6. Germline V lookup: CDR1 KGHSH, CDR2 LQKENI. The CDR3 extends over 15 amino acids. CDR3 in amino acids: CASSFGAGGTDTQYF. In nucleotides, the CDR3 is TGTGCCAGCTCTTTCGGAGCGGGAGGGACAGATACGCAGTATTTT. Looking up the rest from reference TRBV18 and TRBJ2-3 gives the full variable domain: NAGVMQNPRHLVRRRGQEARLRCSPMKGHSHVYWYRQLPEEGLKFMVYLQKENIIDESGMPKERFSAEFPKEGPSILRIQQVVRGDSAAYFCASSFGAGGTDTQYFGPGTRLTVL.

This chain joins TRBV9 and TRBJ2-3; 11 positions match TRBD2. The V gene's germline CDR1 is SGDLS and CDR2 YYNGEE. V trimming: 0 bases; J trimming: 4 bases; junction bases outside the gene matches: 13. The CDR3 is 19 residues long. CDR3 bases: TGTGCCAGCAGCGTAGGAACTAGCGGGAGAAGGGCAATCGCAGATACGCAGTATTTT. Its protein is CASSVGTSGRRAIADTQYF. The variable domain in full, with the rest retrieved from reference TRBV9 and TRBJ2-3, is DSGVTQTPKHLITATGQRVTLRCSPRSGDLSVYWYQQSLDQGLQFLIQYYNGEERAKGNILERFSAQQFPDLHSELNLSSLELGDSALYFCASSVGTSGRRAIADTQYFGPGTRLTVL.

The chain has TRBV4-1 and TRBJ2-2, with 7 bases that match TRBD2. The CDR3 runs 16 residues. V lost 4 bases, J lost 2 bases, and 7 bases stayed unmatched. Germline V lookup: CDR1 MGHRA, CDR2 YSYEKL. The CDR3 nucleotides read TGCGCCAGCAGCCCCTCGGGGGGACTTAACACCGGGGAGCTGTTTTTT. Encoded protein: CASSPSGGLNTGELFF.